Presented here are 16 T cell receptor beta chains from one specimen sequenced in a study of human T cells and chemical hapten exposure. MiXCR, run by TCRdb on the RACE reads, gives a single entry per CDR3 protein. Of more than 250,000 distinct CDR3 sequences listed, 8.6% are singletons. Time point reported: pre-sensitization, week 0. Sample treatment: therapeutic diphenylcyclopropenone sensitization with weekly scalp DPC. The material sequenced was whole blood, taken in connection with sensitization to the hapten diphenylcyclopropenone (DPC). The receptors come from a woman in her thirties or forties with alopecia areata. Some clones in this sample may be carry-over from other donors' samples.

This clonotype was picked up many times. The CDR3 sequence is CSVSSLTTDTQYF. The DNA for the CDR3 is TGCAGCGTTTCGAGCCTTACCACAGATACGCAGTATTTT. The V and J genes are TRBV29-1 and TRBJ2-3; the D is unclear. Germline lookup yields CDR1 SQVTM and CDR2 ANQGSEA. The V gene lost 5 bases and the J gene lost 2 bases, with 11 bases spanning the gap. The CDR3 length is 13 residues.

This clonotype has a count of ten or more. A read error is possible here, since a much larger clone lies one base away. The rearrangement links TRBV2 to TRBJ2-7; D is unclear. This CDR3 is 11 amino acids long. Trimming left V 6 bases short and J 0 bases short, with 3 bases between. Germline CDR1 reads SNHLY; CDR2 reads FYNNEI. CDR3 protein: CASRSSYEQYF. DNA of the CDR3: TGTGCCAGCAGGTCCTCCTACGAGCAGTACTTC.

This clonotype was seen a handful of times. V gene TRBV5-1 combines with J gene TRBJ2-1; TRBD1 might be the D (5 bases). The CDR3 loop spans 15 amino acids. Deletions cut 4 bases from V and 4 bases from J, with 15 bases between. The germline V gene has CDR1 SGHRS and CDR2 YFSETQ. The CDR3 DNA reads TGCGCCAGCAGCGTCACAGGAATTGGGTACAATGAGCAGTTCTTC. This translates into CASSVTGIGYNEQFF.

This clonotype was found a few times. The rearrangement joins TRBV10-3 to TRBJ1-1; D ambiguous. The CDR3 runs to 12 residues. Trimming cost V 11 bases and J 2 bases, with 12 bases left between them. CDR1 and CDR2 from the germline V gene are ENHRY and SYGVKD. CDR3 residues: CAVRGGNTEAFF. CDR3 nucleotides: TGTGCCGTCCGCGGAGGCAACACTGAAGCTTTCTTT.

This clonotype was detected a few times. As DNA, the CDR3 is TGTGCCAGCAGTTCCCCAGGACAGGGAACCGTCTACGAGCAGTACTTC. Translated: CASSSPGQGTVYEQYF. The rearrangement joins TRBV28 to TRBJ2-7; 8 positions match TRBD1. Per the germline V gene, CDR1 is MDHEN and CDR2 is SYDVKM. V shed 4 bases, J shed 3 bases, and the junction held 11 bases outside the gene matches. The CDR3 is 16 residues long.

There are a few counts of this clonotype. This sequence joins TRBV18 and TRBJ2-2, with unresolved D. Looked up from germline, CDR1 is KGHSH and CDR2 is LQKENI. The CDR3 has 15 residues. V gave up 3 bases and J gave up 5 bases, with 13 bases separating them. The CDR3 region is CASSPETGWTGELFF. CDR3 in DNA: TGTGCCAGCTCACCTGAGACTGGATGGACCGGGGAGCTGTTTTTT.

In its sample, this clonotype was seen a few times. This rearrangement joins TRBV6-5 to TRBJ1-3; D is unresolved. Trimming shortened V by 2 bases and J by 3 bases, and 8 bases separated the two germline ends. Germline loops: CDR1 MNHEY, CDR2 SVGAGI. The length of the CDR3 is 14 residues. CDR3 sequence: CASSYDILGNTIYF. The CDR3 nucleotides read TGTGCCAGCAGTTACGATATACTTGGAAACACCATATATTTT.

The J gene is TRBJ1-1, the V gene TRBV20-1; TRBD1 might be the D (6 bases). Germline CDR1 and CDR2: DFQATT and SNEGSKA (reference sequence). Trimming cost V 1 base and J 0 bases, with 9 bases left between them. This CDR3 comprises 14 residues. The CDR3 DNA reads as TGCAGTGCTAGAGTGGGACAAGTGAACACTGAAGCTTTCTTT. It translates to CSARVGQVNTEAFF.

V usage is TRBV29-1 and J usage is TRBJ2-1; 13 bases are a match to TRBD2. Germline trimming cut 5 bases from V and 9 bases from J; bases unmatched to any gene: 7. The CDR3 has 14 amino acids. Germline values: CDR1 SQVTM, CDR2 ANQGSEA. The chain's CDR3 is CSVLRTSGSSEQFF. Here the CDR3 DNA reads TGCAGCGTTCTTCGGACTAGCGGGAGTAGTGAGCAGTTCTTC.

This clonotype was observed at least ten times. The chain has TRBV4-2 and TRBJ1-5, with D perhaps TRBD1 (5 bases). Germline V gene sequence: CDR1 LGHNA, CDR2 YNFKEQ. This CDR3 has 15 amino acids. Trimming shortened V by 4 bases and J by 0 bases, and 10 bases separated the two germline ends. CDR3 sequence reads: CASSRGRDSNQPQHF. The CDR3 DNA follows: TGTGCCAGCAGCCGGGGGAGGGATAGCAATCAGCCCCAGCATTTT.

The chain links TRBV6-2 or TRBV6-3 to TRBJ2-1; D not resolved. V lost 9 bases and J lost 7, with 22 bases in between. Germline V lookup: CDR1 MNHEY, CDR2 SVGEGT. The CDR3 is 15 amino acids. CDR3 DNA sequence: TGTGCCAGTAAGCGCGGTGAAGGGTCGGTGAATGAGCAGTTCTTC. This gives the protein CASKRGEGSVNEQFF.

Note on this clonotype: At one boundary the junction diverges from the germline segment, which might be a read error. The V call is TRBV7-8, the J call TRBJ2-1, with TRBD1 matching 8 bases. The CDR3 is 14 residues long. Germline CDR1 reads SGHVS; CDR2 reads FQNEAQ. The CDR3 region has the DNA TGTGCCAGCACCTTAACAGGGGGTTTCAATGAGCAGTTCTTC. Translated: CASTLTGGFNEQFF.

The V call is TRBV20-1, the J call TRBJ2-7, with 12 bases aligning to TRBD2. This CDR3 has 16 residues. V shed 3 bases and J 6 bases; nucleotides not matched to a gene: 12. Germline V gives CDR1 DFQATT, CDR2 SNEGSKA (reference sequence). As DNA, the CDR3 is TGCAGTGCTAGCGATACTCGGACTAGCGGGATTGGCGAGCAGTACTTC. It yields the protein CSASDTRTSGIGEQYF.

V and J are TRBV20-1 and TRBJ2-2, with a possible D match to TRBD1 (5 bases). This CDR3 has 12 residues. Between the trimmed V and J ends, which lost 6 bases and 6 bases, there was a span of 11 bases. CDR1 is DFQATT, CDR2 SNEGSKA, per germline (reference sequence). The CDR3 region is CSARALAGELFF. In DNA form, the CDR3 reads TGCAGTGCCAGGGCCTTGGCCGGGGAGCTGTTTTTT.

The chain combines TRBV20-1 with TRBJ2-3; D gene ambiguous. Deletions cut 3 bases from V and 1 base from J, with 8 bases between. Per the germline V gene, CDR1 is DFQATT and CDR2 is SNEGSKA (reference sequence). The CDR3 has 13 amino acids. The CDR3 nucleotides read TGCAGTGCTAGGGGCACCCGCACAGATACGCAGTATTTT. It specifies CSARGTRTDTQYF.

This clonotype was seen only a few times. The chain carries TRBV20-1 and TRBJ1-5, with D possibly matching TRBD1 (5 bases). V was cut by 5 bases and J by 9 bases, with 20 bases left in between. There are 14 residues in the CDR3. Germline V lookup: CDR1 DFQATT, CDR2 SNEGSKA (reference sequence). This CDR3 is CSAGSSSGLRPQHF. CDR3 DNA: TGCAGTGCTGGTAGTTCTTCAGGGCTTAGGCCCCAGCATTTT.